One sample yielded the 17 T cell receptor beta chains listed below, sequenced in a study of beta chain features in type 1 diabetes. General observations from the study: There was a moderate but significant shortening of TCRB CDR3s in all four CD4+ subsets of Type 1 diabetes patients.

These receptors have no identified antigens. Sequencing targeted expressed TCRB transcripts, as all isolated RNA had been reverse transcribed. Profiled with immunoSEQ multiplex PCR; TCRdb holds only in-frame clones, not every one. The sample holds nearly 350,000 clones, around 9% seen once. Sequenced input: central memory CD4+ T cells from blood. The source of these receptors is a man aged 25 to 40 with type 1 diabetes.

For the CDR3, the DNA is TGTGCCAGCAGCTCGACAGGGGCCATTCACTATGGCTACACCTTC. Residues: CASSSTGAIHYGYTF. V usage is TRBV7-9 and J usage is TRBJ1-2; 8 bases align to TRBD1. The CDR3 is made up of 15 amino acids. V lost 4 bases and J lost 3; bases outside the gene matches: 7. Germline assignment: CDR1 SEHNR and CDR2 FQNEAQ (reference sequence).

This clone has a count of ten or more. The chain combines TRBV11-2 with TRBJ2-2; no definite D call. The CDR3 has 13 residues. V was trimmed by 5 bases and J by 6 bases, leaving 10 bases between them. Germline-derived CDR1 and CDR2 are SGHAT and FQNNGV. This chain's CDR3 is CASSPNSAGELFF. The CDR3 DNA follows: TGTGCCAGCAGCCCAAATTCTGCCGGGGAGCTGTTTTTT.

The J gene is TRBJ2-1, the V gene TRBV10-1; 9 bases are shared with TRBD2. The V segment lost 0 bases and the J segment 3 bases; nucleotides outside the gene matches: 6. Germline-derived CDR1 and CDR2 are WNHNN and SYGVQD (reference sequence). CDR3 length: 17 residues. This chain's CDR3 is CASSESIGRGGYNEQFF. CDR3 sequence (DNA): TGCGCCAGCAGTGAGTCGATCGGGCGGGGGGGCTACAATGAGCAGTTCTTC.

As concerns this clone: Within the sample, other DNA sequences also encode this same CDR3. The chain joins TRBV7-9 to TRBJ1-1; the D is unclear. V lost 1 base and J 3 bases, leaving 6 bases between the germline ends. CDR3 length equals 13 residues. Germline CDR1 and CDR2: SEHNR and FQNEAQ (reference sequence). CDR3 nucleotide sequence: TGTGCCAGCAGCTTAGGGGTGGACACTGAAGCTTTCTTT. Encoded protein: CASSLGVDTEAFF.

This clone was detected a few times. The CDR3 loop reads CASSDSGEDTQYF. The CDR3 DNA reads TGTGCCAGCAGTGATAGCGGGGAGGATACGCAGTATTTT. This chain connects TRBV7-2 to TRBJ2-3, with 8 nucleotides matching TRBD2. This CDR3 has 13 residues. The germline V gene encodes CDR1 SGHTA and CDR2 FQGNSA. J was trimmed by 6 bases and V by 6 bases; bases with no gene match: 5.

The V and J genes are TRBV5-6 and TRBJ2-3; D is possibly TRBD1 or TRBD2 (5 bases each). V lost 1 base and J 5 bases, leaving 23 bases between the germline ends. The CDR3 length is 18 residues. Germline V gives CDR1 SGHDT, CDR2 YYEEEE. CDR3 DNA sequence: TGTGCCAGCAGCTTGCTGGTCGGGGACGCCTATAAGCAAGATACGCAGTATTTT. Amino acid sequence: CASSLLVGDAYKQDTQYF.

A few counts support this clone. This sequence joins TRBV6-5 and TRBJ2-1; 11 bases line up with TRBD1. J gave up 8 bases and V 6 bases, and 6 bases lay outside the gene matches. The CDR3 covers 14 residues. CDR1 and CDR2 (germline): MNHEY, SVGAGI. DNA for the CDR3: TGTGCCAGCAGGGACAGGGGGCGAGTTGATGAGCAGTTCTTC. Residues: CASRDRGRVDEQFF.

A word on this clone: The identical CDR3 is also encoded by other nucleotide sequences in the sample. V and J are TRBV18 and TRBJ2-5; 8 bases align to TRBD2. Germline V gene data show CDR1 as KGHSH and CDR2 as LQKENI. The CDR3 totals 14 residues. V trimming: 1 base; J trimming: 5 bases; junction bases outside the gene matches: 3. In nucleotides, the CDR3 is TGTGCCAGCTCACCACAGCGGGGGCAGGAGACCCAGTACTTC. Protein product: CASSPQRGQETQYF.

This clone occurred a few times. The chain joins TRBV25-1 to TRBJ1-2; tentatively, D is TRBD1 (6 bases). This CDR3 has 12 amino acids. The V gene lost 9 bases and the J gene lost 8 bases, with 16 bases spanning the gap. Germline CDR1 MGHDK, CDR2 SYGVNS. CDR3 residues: CAREGEFTGYTF. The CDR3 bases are TGTGCCAGGGAGGGGGAGTTTACGGGCTACACCTTC.

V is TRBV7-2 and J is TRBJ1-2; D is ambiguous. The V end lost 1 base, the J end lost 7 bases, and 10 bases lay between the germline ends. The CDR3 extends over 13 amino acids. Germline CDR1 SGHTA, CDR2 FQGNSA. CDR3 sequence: CASSLEGRAGYTF. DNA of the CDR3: TGTGCCAGCAGCTTAGAAGGTCGCGCTGGCTACACCTTC. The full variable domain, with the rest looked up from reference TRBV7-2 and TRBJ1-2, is GAGVSQSPSNKVTEKGKDVELRCDPISGHTALYWYRQSLGQGLEFLIYFQGNSAPDKSGLPSDRFSAERTGGSVSTLTIQRTQQEDSAVYLCASSLEGRAGYTFGSGTRLTVV.

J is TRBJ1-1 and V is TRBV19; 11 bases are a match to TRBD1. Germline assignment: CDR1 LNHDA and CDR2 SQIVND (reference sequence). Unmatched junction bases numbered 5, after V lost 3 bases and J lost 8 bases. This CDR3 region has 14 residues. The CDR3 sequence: CASSIGTGGSEAFF. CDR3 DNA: TGTGCCAGTAGTATTGGGACAGGGGGTTCAGAAGCTTTCTTT.

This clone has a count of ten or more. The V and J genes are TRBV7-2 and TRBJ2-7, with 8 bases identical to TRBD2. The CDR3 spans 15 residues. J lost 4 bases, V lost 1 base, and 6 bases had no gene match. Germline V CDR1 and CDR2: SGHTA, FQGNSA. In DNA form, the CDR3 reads TGTGCCAGCAGCTTAGGGCCGGGGGGGCAGTACGAGCAGTACTTC. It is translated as CASSLGPGGQYEQYF.

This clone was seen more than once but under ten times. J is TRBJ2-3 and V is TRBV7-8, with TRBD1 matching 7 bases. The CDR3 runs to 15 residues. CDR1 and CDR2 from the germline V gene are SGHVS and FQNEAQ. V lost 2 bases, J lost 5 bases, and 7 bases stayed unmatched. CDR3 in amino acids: CASSLLTGAEDTQYF. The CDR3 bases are TGTGCCAGCAGCTTACTTACAGGGGCAGAAGATACGCAGTATTTT. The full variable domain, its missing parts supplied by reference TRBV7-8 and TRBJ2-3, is GAGVSQSPRYKVAKRGQDVALRCDPISGHVSLFWYQQALGQGPEFLTYFQNEAQLDKSGLPSDRFFAERPEGSVSTLKIQRTQQEDSAVYLCASSLLTGAEDTQYFGPGTRLTVL.

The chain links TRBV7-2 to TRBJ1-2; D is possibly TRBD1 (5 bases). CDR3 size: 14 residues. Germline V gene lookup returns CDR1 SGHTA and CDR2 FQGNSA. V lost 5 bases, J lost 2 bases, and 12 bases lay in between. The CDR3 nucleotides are TGTGCCAGCAGCAAGGACACTGTAAACTATGGCTACACCTTC. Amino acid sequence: CASSKDTVNYGYTF.

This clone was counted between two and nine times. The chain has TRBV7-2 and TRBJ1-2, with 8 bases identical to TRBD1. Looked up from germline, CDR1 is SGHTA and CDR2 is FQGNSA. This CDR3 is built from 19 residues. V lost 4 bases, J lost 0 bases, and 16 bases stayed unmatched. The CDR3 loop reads CASSSPRAGGIIPNYGYTF. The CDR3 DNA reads TGTGCCAGCAGCTCCCCTCGGGCAGGGGGCATCATCCCTAACTATGGCTACACCTTC.

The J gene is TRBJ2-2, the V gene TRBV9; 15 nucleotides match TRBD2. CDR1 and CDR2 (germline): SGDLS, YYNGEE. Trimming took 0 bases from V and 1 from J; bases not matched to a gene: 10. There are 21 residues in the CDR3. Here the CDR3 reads CASSVVDLGLAGGLNTGELFF. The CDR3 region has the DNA TGTGCCAGCAGCGTAGTGGACCTGGGACTAGCGGGGGGCCTGAACACCGGGGAGCTGTTTTTT. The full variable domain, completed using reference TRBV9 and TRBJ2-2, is DSGVTQTPKHLITATGQRVTLRCSPRSGDLSVYWYQQSLDQGLQFLIQYYNGEERAKGNILERFSAQQFPDLHSELNLSSLELGDSALYFCASSVVDLGLAGGLNTGELFFGEGSRLTVL.

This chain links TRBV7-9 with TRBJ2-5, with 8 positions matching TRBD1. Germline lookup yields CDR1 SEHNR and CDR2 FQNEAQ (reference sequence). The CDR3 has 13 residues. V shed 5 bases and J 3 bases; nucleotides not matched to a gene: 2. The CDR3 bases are TGTGCCAGCAGCCAGGACAGGGAAGAGACCCAGTACTTC. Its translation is CASSQDREETQYF.